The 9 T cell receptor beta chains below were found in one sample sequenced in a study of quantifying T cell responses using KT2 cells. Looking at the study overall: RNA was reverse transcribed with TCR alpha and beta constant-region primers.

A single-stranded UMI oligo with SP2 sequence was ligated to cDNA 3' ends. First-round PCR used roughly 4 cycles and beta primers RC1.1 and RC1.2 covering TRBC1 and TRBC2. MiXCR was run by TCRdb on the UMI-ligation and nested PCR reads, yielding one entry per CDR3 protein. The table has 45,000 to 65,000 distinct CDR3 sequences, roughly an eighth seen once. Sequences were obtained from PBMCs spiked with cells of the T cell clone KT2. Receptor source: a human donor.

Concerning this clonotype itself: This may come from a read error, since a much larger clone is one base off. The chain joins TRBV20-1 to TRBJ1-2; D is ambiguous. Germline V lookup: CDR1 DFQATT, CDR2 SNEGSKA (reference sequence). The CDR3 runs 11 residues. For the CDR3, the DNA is TGCAATGCTAGTACCCGATATGGCTACACCTTC. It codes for CNASTRYGYTF.

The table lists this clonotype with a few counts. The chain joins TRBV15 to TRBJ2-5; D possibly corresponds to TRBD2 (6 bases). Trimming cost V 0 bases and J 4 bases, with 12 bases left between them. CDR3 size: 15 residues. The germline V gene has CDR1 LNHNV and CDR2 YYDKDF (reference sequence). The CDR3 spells CATSRDNSGVETQYF. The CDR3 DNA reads TGTGCCACCAGCAGAGATAATAGCGGAGTAGAGACCCAGTACTTC. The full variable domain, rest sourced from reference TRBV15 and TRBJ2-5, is DAMVIQNPRYQVTQFGKPVTLSCSQTLNHNVMYWYQQKSSQAPKLLFHYYDKDFNNEADTPDNFQSRRPNTSFCFLDIRSPGLGDTAMYLCATSRDNSGVETQYFGPGTRLLVL.

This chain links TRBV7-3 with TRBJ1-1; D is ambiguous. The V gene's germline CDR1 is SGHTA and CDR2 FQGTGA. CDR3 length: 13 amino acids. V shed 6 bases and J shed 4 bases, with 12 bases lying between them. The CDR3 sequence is CASSGGFGTEAFF. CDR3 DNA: TGTGCCAGCAGTGGAGGGTTCGGCACTGAAGCTTTCTTT.

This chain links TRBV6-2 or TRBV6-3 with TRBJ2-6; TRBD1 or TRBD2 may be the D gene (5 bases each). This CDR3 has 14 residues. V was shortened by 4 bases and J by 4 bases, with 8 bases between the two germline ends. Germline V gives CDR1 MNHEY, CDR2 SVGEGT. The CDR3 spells CASSWGSGANVLTF. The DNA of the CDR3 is TGTGCCAGCAGTTGGGGGTCCGGGGCCAACGTCCTGACTTTC.

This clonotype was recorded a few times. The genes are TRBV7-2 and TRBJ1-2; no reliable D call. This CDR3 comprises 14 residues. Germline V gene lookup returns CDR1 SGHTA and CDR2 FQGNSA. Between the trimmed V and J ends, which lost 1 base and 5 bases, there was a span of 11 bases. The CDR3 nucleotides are TGTGCCAGCAGCTTAGACGTCACGGGTTATGGCTACACCTTC. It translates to CASSLDVTGYGYTF.

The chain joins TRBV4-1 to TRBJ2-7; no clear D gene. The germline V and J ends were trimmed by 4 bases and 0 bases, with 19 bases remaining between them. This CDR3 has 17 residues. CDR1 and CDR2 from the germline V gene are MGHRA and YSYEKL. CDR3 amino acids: CASSRGDGRLSSYEQYF. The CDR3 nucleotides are TGCGCCAGCAGCCGCGGAGACGGACGGTTGAGCTCCTACGAGCAGTACTTC.

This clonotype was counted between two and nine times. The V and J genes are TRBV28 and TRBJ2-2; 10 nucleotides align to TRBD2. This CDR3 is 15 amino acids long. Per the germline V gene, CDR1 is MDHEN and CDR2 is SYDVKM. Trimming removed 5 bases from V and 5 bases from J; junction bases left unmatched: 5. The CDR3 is CASSLAGARTGELFF. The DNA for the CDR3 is TGTGCCAGCAGTCTAGCGGGGGCCCGAACCGGGGAGCTGTTTTTT.

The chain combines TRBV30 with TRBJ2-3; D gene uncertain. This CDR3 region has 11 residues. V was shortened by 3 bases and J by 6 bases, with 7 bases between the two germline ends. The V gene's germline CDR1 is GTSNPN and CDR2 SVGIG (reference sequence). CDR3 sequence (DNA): TGTGCCTGGAGCCCTGGGGATACGCAGTATTTT. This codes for CAWSPGDTQYF.

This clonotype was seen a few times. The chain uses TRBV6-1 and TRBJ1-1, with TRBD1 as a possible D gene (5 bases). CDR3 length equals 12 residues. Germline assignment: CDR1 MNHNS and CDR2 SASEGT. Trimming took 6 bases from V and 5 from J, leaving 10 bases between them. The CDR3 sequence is CASRVQGTEAFF. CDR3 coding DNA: TGTGCCAGCAGAGTGCAGGGAACTGAAGCTTTCTTT.